Listed here is a single T cell receptor (beta chain). This entry is derived from a study of blood T cell repertoires in COVID-19. The Seattle site enrolled patients during active infection and followed them longitudinally. Under the authors' procedure: Nucleated cell number was recorded as an estimate derived from reference gene primer amplification. Libraries were prepared by immunoSEQ multiplex PCR; TCRdb keeps only in-frame clonotypes and omits some of them. Clone size and the V and J calls come from that table; the DNA yielded D and trimming. This repertoire shows about 130,000 clones, around nine tenths found once; its top ten account for roughly an eighth. The CDR3 covers 16 residues.

Sequenced material: peripheral blood. This clonotype was sampled from a woman aged 70-85 years with COVID-19, enrolled during active disease. The rearrangement links TRBV12-1 to TRBJ2-2; the D segment call TRBD1 is taken from the table without a DNA check. TRBV12-1 is tagged as a pseudogene. The DNA for the CDR3 is TGTGCCAGCATCATTGACAGGGATTCATGGACCGGGGAGCTGTTTTTT. It is translated as CASIIDRDSWTGELFF.